These 8 T cell receptor beta chains originate from one sample sequenced in a study of T cell responses to AZD1222 COVID-19 vaccine. Measured with immunoSEQ multiplex PCR; TCRdb has only the in-frame clones, and not every one. The sample gives 150,000 or so clones, around 93% of which show up once; around 1.3% is in the top ten. Sequencing was performed on peripheral blood, taken on day 0 of AZD1222 vaccination. These receptors all stem from an adult in good health.

There are a few counts of this clone. The CDR3 nucleotides are TGTGCCAGCAGTGACTCGGGACTAGGCACAGATACGCAGTATTTT. Amino acid sequence: CASSDSGLGTDTQYF. The V call is TRBV6-4, the J call TRBJ2-3; TRBD2 matches at 8 bases. Looked up from germline, CDR1 is MRHNA and CDR2 is SNTAGT. There are 15 residues in the CDR3. V dropped 0 bases and J dropped 1; count of bases not matched to a gene: 0.

V is TRBV24-1 and J is TRBJ1-5; tentative D call: TRBD1 (6 bases). V dropped 5 bases and J dropped 3 bases, with 7 bases sitting between them. The CDR3 extends over 13 amino acids. CDR1 and CDR2 (germline): KGHDR, SFDVKD. Written as DNA, the CDR3 is TGTGCCACCAGTGGGGACACCAATCAGCCCCAGCATTTT. Residues: CATSGDTNQPQHF.

Here the CDR3 reads CASSRGPEGYTF. CDR3 sequence (DNA): TGTGCCAGCAGTAGGGGGCCGGAGGGCTACACCTTC. The chain employs TRBV12-3 or TRBV12-4 and TRBJ1-2; 7 bases agree with TRBD1. The length of the CDR3 is 12 residues. The ends lost 5 bases at V and 8 bases at J; junction bases unmatched: 5.

This chain links TRBV19 with TRBJ1-1; no definite D call. Between the trimmed V and J ends, which lost 1 base and 0 bases, there was a span of 15 bases. The V gene's germline CDR1 is LNHDA and CDR2 SQIVND (reference sequence). This CDR3 is 17 amino acids long. The CDR3 loop reads CASSIAPAVTVNTEAFF. CDR3 DNA sequence: TGTGCCAGTAGTATAGCCCCAGCGGTGACCGTGAACACTGAAGCTTTCTTT. Complete variable domain (other parts from reference TRBV19 and TRBJ1-1): DGGITQSPKYLFRKEGQNVTLSCEQNLNHDAMYWYRQDPGQGLRLIYYSQIVNDFQKGDIAEGYSVSREKKESFPLTVTSAQKNPTAFYLCASSIAPAVTVNTEAFFGQGTRLTVV.

The chain has TRBV6-2 or TRBV6-3 and TRBJ2-5, with no clear D. This CDR3 comprises 13 residues. Germline V CDR1 and CDR2: MNHEY, SVGEGT. The V end lost 0 bases, the J end lost 5 bases, and 7 bases lay between the germline ends. For the CDR3, the DNA is TGTGCCAGCAGTTACTCCCCCTCGGAGACCCAGTACTTC. Protein sequence: CASSYSPSETQYF.

The chain joins TRBV23-1 to TRBJ2-1; D gene uncertain. TRBV23-1 is an open reading frame whose function is uncertain. The V end was cut by 2 bases, the J end by 8 bases, with 10 bases between. The length of the CDR3 is 13 residues. The CDR3 protein is CASSQTQRHEQFF. Here the CDR3 DNA reads TGCGCCAGCAGTCAAACCCAGCGCCATGAGCAGTTCTTC.

The chain has TRBV6-5 and TRBJ1-5; 10 bases are shared with TRBD1. This CDR3 region has 13 residues. CDR1 and CDR2 from the germline V gene are MNHEY and SVGAGI. V gave up 6 bases and J gave up 5 bases; unmatched junction bases: 1. CDR3 bases: TGTGCCAGCAGCGACAGGGGGCATCAGCCCCAGCATTTT. Translation gives CASSDRGHQPQHF.

V gene TRBV7-8 combines with J gene TRBJ2-1; the D gene is possibly TRBD2 (6 bases). The V end lost 5 bases, the J end lost 12 bases, and 23 bases lay between the germline ends. There are 15 residues in the CDR3. Per the germline V gene, CDR1 is SGHVS and CDR2 is FQNEAQ. The CDR3 loop is CASSPRSGPRRGQFF. The CDR3 region has the DNA TGTGCCAGCAGCCCCCGTTCGGGGCCACGGAGGGGGCAGTTCTTC.